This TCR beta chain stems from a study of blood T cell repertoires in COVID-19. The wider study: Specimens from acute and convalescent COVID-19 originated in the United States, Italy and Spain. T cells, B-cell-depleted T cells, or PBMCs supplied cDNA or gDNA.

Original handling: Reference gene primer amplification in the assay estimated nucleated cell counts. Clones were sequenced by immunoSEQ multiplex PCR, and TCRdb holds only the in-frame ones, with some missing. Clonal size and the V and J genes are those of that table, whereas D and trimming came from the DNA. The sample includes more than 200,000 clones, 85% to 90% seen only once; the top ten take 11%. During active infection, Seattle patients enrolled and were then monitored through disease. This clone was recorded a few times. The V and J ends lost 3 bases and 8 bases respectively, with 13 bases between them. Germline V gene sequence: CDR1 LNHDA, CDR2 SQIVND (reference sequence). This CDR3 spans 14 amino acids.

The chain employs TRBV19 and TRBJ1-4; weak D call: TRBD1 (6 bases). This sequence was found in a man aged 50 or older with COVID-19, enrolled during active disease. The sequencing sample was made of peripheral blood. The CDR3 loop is CASSILGGSEKLFF. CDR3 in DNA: TGTGCCAGTAGTATTTTAGGGGGATCCGAAAAACTGTTTTTT.